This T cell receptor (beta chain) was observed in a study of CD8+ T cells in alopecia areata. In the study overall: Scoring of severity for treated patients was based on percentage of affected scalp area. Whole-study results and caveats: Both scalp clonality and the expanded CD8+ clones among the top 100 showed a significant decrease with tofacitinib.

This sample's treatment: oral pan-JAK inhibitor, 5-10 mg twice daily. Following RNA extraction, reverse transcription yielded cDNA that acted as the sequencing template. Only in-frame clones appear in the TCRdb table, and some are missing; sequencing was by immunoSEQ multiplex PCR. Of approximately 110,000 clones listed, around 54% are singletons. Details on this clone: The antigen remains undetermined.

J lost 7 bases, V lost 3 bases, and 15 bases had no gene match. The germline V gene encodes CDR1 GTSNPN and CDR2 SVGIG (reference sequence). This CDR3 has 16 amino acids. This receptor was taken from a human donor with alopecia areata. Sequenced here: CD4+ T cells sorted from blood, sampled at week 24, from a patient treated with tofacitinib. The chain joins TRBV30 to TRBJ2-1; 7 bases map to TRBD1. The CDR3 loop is CAWRATWGTVTNEQFF. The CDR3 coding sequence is TGTGCCTGGAGGGCCACTTGGGGGACAGTGACTAATGAGCAGTTCTTC.